This entry lists 24 T cell receptor beta chains sequenced from one sample in a study of cytomegalovirus exposure and HLA in healthy donors (dated by TCRdb to the late 2010s). Libraries were prepared through the immunoSEQ multiplex PCR assay. For the multiplex PCR, a mixture combining 60 forward primers for TCR Vbeta segments and 13 reverse primers for TCR Jbeta segments was used. Imported from immuneACCESS, the table was reduced by TCRdb to in-frame sequences with V and J called. These copies leave out some clones; in studies compared against another copy, an unresolved V gene accounts for under half, and the cause of the remainder is not known. The sample records roughly 120,000 clones, about four fifths of which are singletons. The ten largest clones add up to approximately 3% of the sample. The sample taken for sequencing was PBMCs. These receptors were collected from a woman under 30 in good health and CMV-seropositive.

V and J are TRBV28 and TRBJ2-6, with TRBD2 as a possible D gene (6 bases). The CDR3 extends over 15 amino acids. V was cut by 2 bases and J by 2 bases, with 7 bases left in between. Germline V gene lookup returns CDR1 MDHEN and CDR2 SYDVKM. CDR3 DNA: TGTGCCAGCAGTTTAGGAGGGACTGGGGCCAACGTCCTGACTTTC. Amino acid sequence: CASSLGGTGANVLTF.

This chain connects TRBV7-3 to TRBJ2-1; D gene ambiguous. The CDR3 covers 17 residues. Germline CDR1 and CDR2: SGHTA and FQGTGA. The ends were cut back, 5 bases at V and 4 bases at J, with 21 bases in the middle. CDR3 sequence: CASSLSWPRNEYNEQFF. The CDR3 nucleotides are TGTGCCAGCAGCCTTAGCTGGCCCCGGAACGAATACAATGAGCAGTTCTTC.

This clone was recorded once. This chain connects TRBV6-5 to TRBJ1-1, with 7 bases that match TRBD1. V was clipped by 1 base and J by 2 bases; unmatched bases: 4. From germline, CDR1 is MNHEY and CDR2 SVGAGI. The CDR3 runs 15 residues. The CDR3 DNA is TGTGCCAGCAGTTACTGGACAGGTTCTAACACTGAAGCTTTCTTT. Its protein is CASSYWTGSNTEAFF.

This clone has just one count. The junction and the germline gene differ at one end; a read error may be behind it. CDR3 DNA: TGTGCCAGCAGCCAGGGGGCAGGTCCTAATTCACCCCTCTACTTT. Translated: CASSQGAGPNSPLYF. The gene calls are TRBV7-6 and TRBJ1-6; 8 positions match TRBD1. Germline loops: CDR1 SGHVS, CDR2 FNYEAQ. The CDR3 spans 15 residues.

The J gene is TRBJ1-1, the V gene TRBV21-1; the table's TRBD1 call for D was not verified on the DNA. TRBV21-1 is a pseudogene locus. This CDR3 contains 14 residues. The CDR3 bases are TGTGCCAGCAGCAAAGTTAGGGGTGGGACTGAAGCTTTCTTT. This sequence encodes CASSKVRGGTEAFF.

This chain links TRBV5-6 with TRBJ2-7; the D gene is possibly TRBD2 (5 bases). The V gene's germline CDR1 is SGHDT and CDR2 YYEEEE. The CDR3 has 12 amino acids. V was pared by 1 base and J by 9 bases, with 11 bases between. The CDR3 spells CASSLFKAGQYF. Written as DNA, the CDR3 is TGTGCCAGCAGCTTGTTCAAGGCGGGGCAGTACTTC.

The J gene is TRBJ1-4, the V gene TRBV28; perhaps TRBD1 as D (6 bases). The ends were cut back, 2 bases at V and 7 bases at J, with 11 bases in the middle. The CDR3 is made up of 14 amino acids. Germline V gene lookup returns CDR1 MDHEN and CDR2 SYDVKM. The CDR3: CASSLGGDIEKLFF. CDR3 bases: TGTGCCAGCAGTTTAGGGGGCGATATTGAAAAACTGTTTTTT.

This chain links TRBV7-9 with TRBJ2-3; the match to TRBD2 covers 10 bases. V trimming: 5 bases; J trimming: 5 bases; junction bases outside the gene matches: 10. The length of the CDR3 is 16 residues. CDR1 and CDR2 (germline): SEHNR, FQNEAQ (reference sequence). CDR3 residues: CASSPPSGRAGDTQYF. In DNA, the CDR3 is TGTGCCAGCAGCCCCCCGAGCGGGAGGGCCGGAGATACGCAGTATTTT.

V and J are TRBV5-1 and TRBJ1-1, with D tentatively TRBD1 (5 bases). The CDR3 has 14 amino acids. V lost 5 bases, J lost 4 bases, and 15 bases lay in between. Germline V gives CDR1 SGHRS, CDR2 YFSETQ. CDR3 bases: TGCGCCAGCAGTGACCTTCGGGGGAGCACTGAAGCTTTCTTT. Protein sequence: CASSDLRGSTEAFF.

This chain links TRBV7-9 with TRBJ2-7; 7 bases fit TRBD1. V was clipped by 5 bases and J by 0 bases; unmatched bases: 7. From germline, CDR1 is SEHNR and CDR2 FQNEAQ (reference sequence). The CDR3 extends over 15 amino acids. The CDR3, as DNA: TGTGCCAGCAGCCTGCTCGCAGGGGGCTCCTACGAGCAGTACTTC. As protein: CASSLLAGGSYEQYF.

The genes are TRBV4-1 and TRBJ2-2, with D perhaps TRBD2 (6 bases). Germline-derived CDR1 and CDR2 are MGHRA and YSYEKL. The V and J ends lost 3 bases and 7 bases respectively, with 12 bases between them. The CDR3 extends over 14 amino acids. CDR3 in DNA: TGCGCCAGCAGCCAGATACTCGGGGGCGGGGAGCTGTTTTTT. It yields the protein CASSQILGGGELFF.

The genes are TRBV4-1 and TRBJ2-3; 13 bases are a match to TRBD2. Germline values: CDR1 MGHRA, CDR2 YSYEKL. Trimming removed 8 bases from V and 1 base from J; junction bases left unmatched: 6. This CDR3 has 16 residues. The CDR3 region is CASRTSGGKGTDTQYF. For the CDR3, the DNA is TGCGCCAGCCGGACTAGCGGGGGCAAGGGCACAGATACGCAGTATTTT.

The J gene is TRBJ2-7, the V gene TRBV7-2, with 8 bases matching TRBD1. The CDR3 has 16 amino acids. Trimming removed 6 bases from V and 2 bases from J; junction bases left unmatched: 12. CDR1 and CDR2 from the germline V gene are SGHTA and FQGNSA. The DNA for the CDR3 is TGTGCCAGCAGGGCCGCAGACAGGGGTCCCACCTACGAGCAGTACTTC. Protein: CASRAADRGPTYEQYF. Full variable domain (remainder filled in from reference TRBV7-2 and TRBJ2-7): GAGVSQSPSNKVTEKGKDVELRCDPISGHTALYWYRQSLGQGLEFLIYFQGNSAPDKSGLPSDRFSAERTGGSVSTLTIQRTQQEDSAVYLCASRAADRGPTYEQYFGPGTRLTVT.

The chain joins TRBV6-6 to TRBJ2-6, with 8 bases lining up with TRBD1. V dropped 6 bases and J dropped 4; count of bases not matched to a gene: 2. Germline V gene sequence: CDR1 MNHNY, CDR2 SVGAGI (reference sequence). CDR3 length: 14 amino acids. Written as DNA, the CDR3 is TGTGCCAGCAGGCAGGGGGCCGGGGCCAACGTCCTGACTTTC. Translated, it gives CASRQGAGANVLTF.

As for this clone: One end of the junction fails to match germline, which may point to a read error. This chain connects TRBV9 to TRBJ2-2; TRBD2 agrees at 14 bases. Germline CDR1 and CDR2: SGDLS and YYNGEE. The CDR3 length is 18 residues. CDR3 nucleotide sequence: TGTGCCATCAGCGTAGAGCCGGGACTAGCGGGAGCTCCCGGGGAGCTGTTTTTT. It yields the protein CAISVEPGLAGAPGELFF.

The chain uses TRBV6-1 and TRBJ2-3; 10 positions match TRBD1. J gave up 6 bases and V 1 base, and 1 base lay outside the gene matches. The CDR3 has 14 residues. Looked up from germline, CDR1 is MNHNS and CDR2 is SASEGT. CDR3 loop: CASSEGTGGDTQYF. The CDR3 nucleotides are TGTGCCAGCAGTGAAGGGACAGGGGGTGATACGCAGTATTTT.

There are a few counts of this clone. The chain carries TRBV11-3 and TRBJ1-1; the match to TRBD1 covers 7 bases. The CDR3 spans 13 residues. The germline V gene has CDR1 SGHNT and CDR2 YENEEA. Trimming took 8 bases from V and 4 from J; bases not matched to a gene: 7. In DNA form, the CDR3 reads TGTGCCAGCCAGGGGGGTAGAGGCACTGAAGCTTTCTTT. Amino acid sequence: CASQGGRGTEAFF.

J is TRBJ2-3 and V is TRBV30, with 8 bases fitting TRBD1. The CDR3 runs 14 residues. With V trimmed by 4 bases and J by 3 bases, 6 bases remained unmatched. Germline V CDR1 and CDR2: GTSNPN, SVGIG (reference sequence). CDR3 sequence (DNA): TGTGCCTGGAATCGGGACAGGATAACAGATACGCAGTATTTT. It codes for CAWNRDRITDTQYF.

The rearrangement joins TRBV4-1 to TRBJ2-1, with D perhaps matching TRBD2 (5 bases). Germline CDR1 MGHRA, CDR2 YSYEKL. Trimming removed 0 bases from V and 6 bases from J, with 9 bases in between. There are 14 residues in the CDR3. The DNA for the CDR3 is TGCGCCAGCAGCCAAGAGGTAGCGACCAATGAGCAGTTCTTC. It translates to CASSQEVATNEQFF.

On this clone itself: At one boundary the junction diverges from the germline segment, which might be a read error. The chain uses TRBV7-7 and TRBJ2-5; the match to TRBD1 covers 9 bases. Germline lookup yields CDR1 SSHAT and CDR2 FNYEAQ (reference sequence). The CDR3 contains 14 residues. The CDR3 protein is CASSLGQGSETQYF. The CDR3 nucleotides are TGTGCTAGCAGCTTGGGACAGGGTTCAGAGACCCAGTACTTC.

V is TRBV5-8 and J is TRBJ1-5, with D possibly TRBD1 on 6 matching bases. The CDR3 totals 15 residues. CDR1 is SGHTS and CDR2 is YDEGEE in the germline V gene. V was cut by 4 bases and J by 2 bases, with 13 bases left in between. The CDR3: CASSQFYRGNQPQHF. CDR3 DNA sequence: TGTGCCAGCAGCCAATTTTACAGGGGCAATCAGCCCCAGCATTTT.

This chain joins TRBV15 and TRBJ2-3; D is perhaps TRBD1 (6 bases). The V and J ends lost 6 bases and 9 bases respectively, with 19 bases between them. Per germline, CDR1 LNHNV and CDR2 YYDKDF (reference sequence). This CDR3 spans 14 amino acids. The CDR3 sequence is CATSFPPRGKTQYF. CDR3 sequence (DNA): TGTGCCACCAGTTTCCCTCCGAGGGGGAAGACGCAGTATTTT.

The rearrangement links TRBV7-3 to TRBJ2-1, with 8 bases matching TRBD2. The germline V gene encodes CDR1 SGHTA and CDR2 FQGTGA. V trimming: 6 bases; J trimming: 6 bases; junction bases outside the gene matches: 10. The CDR3 runs 15 residues. The CDR3 protein is CASSIGTRSGNEQFF. The CDR3 DNA is TGTGCCAGCAGTATCGGGACTAGGTCTGGCAATGAGCAGTTCTTC.

This chain joins TRBV30 and TRBJ1-3, with 11 positions matching TRBD1. The germline gives CDR1 GTSNPN, CDR2 SVGIG (reference sequence). J lost 2 bases, V lost 4 bases, and 10 bases had no gene match. This CDR3 contains 17 residues. The chain's CDR3 is CAWTPDRGRSPGNTIYF. CDR3 coding DNA: TGTGCCTGGACCCCGGACAGGGGGCGATCCCCTGGAAACACCATATATTTT.